The source of this TCR beta chain is a study of control samples from healthy donors and cancer patients. In its sample, this clone was seen once. Sequencing used immunoSEQ multiplex PCR; TCRdb keeps in-frame clones, though not all of them. The table has fewer than 200,000 clones, nearly 96% seen once. With 2 bases clipped from V and 6 bases from J, the junction kept 14 bases outside the gene matches. The germline V gene encodes CDR1 SGHNT and CDR2 YYREEE (reference sequence). The CDR3 has 17 amino acids. The chain has TRBV5-4 and TRBJ2-3; 8 bases line up with TRBD2. The specimen was blood. The receptor comes from a woman in her thirties in good health. CDR3 loop: CASSFPQSGTRPDTQYF. DNA of the CDR3: TGTGCCAGCAGCTTTCCTCAATCCGGGACTAGACCCGATACGCAGTATTTT.